The 29 T cell receptor beta chains reported below all come from one sample, sequenced in a study of blood T cell repertoires in COVID-19. Only in-frame clones appear in the TCRdb table, and some are missing; sequencing was by immunoSEQ multiplex PCR. The profile covers about 110,000 clones, with 82% appearing a single time and 7% to 9.5% taken by the ten largest. Sequencing was performed on peripheral blood. These receptors all come from a man in his 70s with acute or convalescent COVID-19.

The gene calls are TRBV5-5 and TRBJ2-7, with 8 bases lining up with TRBD1. The CDR3 is 14 residues long. V gave up 6 bases and J gave up 4 bases; unmatched junction bases: 9. The germline V gene has CDR1 SGHKS and CDR2 YYEKEE (reference sequence). The CDR3 nucleotides are TGTGCCAGCACTCTCTCAGGGGGCTGGTACGAGCAGTACTTC. Translation gives CASTLSGGWYEQYF. The full variable domain, its missing parts supplied by reference TRBV5-5 and TRBJ2-7, is DAGVTQSPTHLIKTRGQQVTLRCSPISGHKSVSWYQQVLGQGPQFIFQYYEKEERGRGNFPDRFSARQFPNYSSELNVNALLLGDSALYLCASTLSGGWYEQYFGPGTRLTVT.

V and J are TRBV7-8 and TRBJ2-3; 9 positions agree with TRBD1. Trimming cost V 5 bases and J 0 bases; bases outside gene matches: 6. Germline V CDR1 and CDR2: SGHVS, FQNEAQ. The CDR3 consists of 16 residues. CDR3 sequence reads: CASSPGDRGSTDTQYF. CDR3 DNA: TGTGCCAGCAGCCCTGGCGACAGGGGGAGCACAGATACGCAGTATTTT. Based on the CDR3 plus reference TRBV7-8 and TRBJ2-3, the full variable domain is GAGVSQSPRYKVAKRGQDVALRCDPISGHVSLFWYQQALGQGPEFLTYFQNEAQLDKSGLPSDRFFAERPEGSVSTLKIQRTQQEDSAVYLCASSPGDRGSTDTQYFGPGTRLTVL.

CDR3 loop: CAWRGLAGASYNEQFF. The CDR3 DNA reads as TGTGCCTGGAGGGGACTAGCGGGAGCCTCCTACAATGAGCAGTTCTTC. The chain has TRBV30 and TRBJ2-1; 14 bases agree with TRBD2. Losses at the gene ends were 3 bases for V and 0 bases for J; bases not matched to a gene: 1. CDR3 length equals 16 residues. Germline loops: CDR1 GTSNPN, CDR2 SVGIG (reference sequence).

The chain is built from TRBV19 and TRBJ1-1; D perhaps matches TRBD1 (6 bases). CDR1 is LNHDA and CDR2 is SQIVND in the germline V gene (reference sequence). Trimming pared 6 bases from V and 1 base from J, leaving 24 bases between. The CDR3 is 18 amino acids. For the CDR3, the DNA is TGTGCCAGTAGCCCTAAAGTTGGTTTTCGGACAGAGAACACTGAAGCTTTCTTT. It specifies CASSPKVGFRTENTEAFF. The entire variable domain, with the rest obtained from reference TRBV19 and TRBJ1-1, is as follows: DGGITQSPKYLFRKEGQNVTLSCEQNLNHDAMYWYRQDPGQGLRLIYYSQIVNDFQKGDIAEGYSVSREKKESFPLTVTSAQKNPTAFYLCASSPKVGFRTENTEAFFGQGTRLTVV.

This sequence joins TRBV29-1 and TRBJ1-2; 7 nucleotides line up with TRBD1. With V trimmed by 7 bases and J by 1 base, 9 bases remained unmatched. Germline V CDR1 and CDR2: SQVTM, ANQGSEA. This CDR3 region has 14 residues. For the CDR3, the DNA is TGCAGCGCTGGAACCGGGACAGTTAACTATGGCTACACCTTC. Protein sequence: CSAGTGTVNYGYTF.

The CDR3 nucleotides are TGTGCCAGTAGTCCCCGGACAGGGTCCCTCTCTGGGGCCAACGTCCTGACTTTC. This encodes CASSPRTGSLSGANVLTF. The J gene is TRBJ2-6, the V gene TRBV19, with 8 bases identical to TRBD1. Germline V lookup: CDR1 LNHDA, CDR2 SQIVND (reference sequence). Unmatched junction bases numbered 9, after V lost 5 bases and J lost 0 bases. This CDR3 spans 18 amino acids.

The chain recombines TRBV5-1 with TRBJ2-3; 7 positions match TRBD1. This CDR3 has 15 residues. Germline V gene sequence: CDR1 SGHRS, CDR2 YFSETQ. With 0 bases clipped from V and 3 bases from J, the junction kept 4 bases outside the gene matches. This CDR3 is CASSLEGALTDTQYF. The CDR3 DNA follows: TGCGCCAGCAGCTTGGAGGGGGCACTGACAGATACGCAGTATTTT.

On this clone itself: The sample has other DNA sequences that encode this CDR3 too. This chain connects TRBV5-4 to TRBJ2-3; TRBD1 is a possible D gene (5 bases). The ends were cut back, 0 bases at V and 3 bases at J, with 5 bases in the middle. Germline V gene data show CDR1 as SGHNT and CDR2 as YYREEE (reference sequence). The CDR3 contains 13 residues. The CDR3, as DNA: TGTGCCAGCAGCTTGGCAGGGACAGATACGCAGTATTTT. Residues: CASSLAGTDTQYF.

This clone was observed a few times. The V and J genes are TRBV27 and TRBJ1-1; D is possibly TRBD1 (6 bases). This CDR3 comprises 13 residues. Trimming took off 2 bases at V and 5 bases at J, with 9 bases between the two ends. CDR1 and CDR2 from the germline V gene are MNHEY and SMNVEV (reference sequence). The CDR3 region is CASSLQQGTEAFF. As DNA, the CDR3 is TGTGCCAGCAGTTTACAACAGGGTACTGAAGCTTTCTTT.

The chain has TRBV30 and TRBJ1-5; 10 bases map to TRBD1. J gave up 2 bases and V 6 bases, and 4 bases lay outside the gene matches. Germline V gene lookup returns CDR1 GTSNPN and CDR2 SVGIG (reference sequence). The CDR3 consists of 14 residues. The DNA of the CDR3 is TGTGCCTGCGCCGGGACAGGGGGCAATCAGCCCCAGCATTTT. Protein: CACAGTGGNQPQHF.

The gene calls are TRBV18 and TRBJ2-5; the match to TRBD1 covers 12 bases. This CDR3 contains 15 residues. Looked up from germline, CDR1 is KGHSH and CDR2 is LQKENI. Trimming took 0 bases from V and 7 from J; bases not matched to a gene: 3. This chain's CDR3 is CASSPPGQGAGTQYF. The DNA for the CDR3 is TGTGCCAGCTCACCACCGGGACAGGGGGCGGGGACCCAGTACTTC.

The rearrangement links TRBV12-3 or TRBV12-4 to TRBJ2-5; 10 bases align to TRBD1. The CDR3 contains 13 residues. V was clipped by 8 bases and J by 9 bases; unmatched bases: 9. The CDR3 DNA sequence: TGTGCCAGCGGAAGACAGGGGGCTGGAGCCCAGTACTTC. Translation: CASGRQGAGAQYF.

This chain uses TRBV27 with TRBJ1-1; maybe TRBD1 (5 bases). Trimming removed 7 bases from V and 2 bases from J, with 11 bases in between. The germline V gene has CDR1 MNHEY and CDR2 SMNVEV (reference sequence). This CDR3 comprises 13 residues. CDR3 nucleotides: TGTGCCAGCACCCGCGACAGAAACACTGAAGCTTTCTTT. Its protein is CASTRDRNTEAFF.

The chain is built from TRBV5-1 and TRBJ2-1, with D perhaps matching TRBD1 (5 bases). Germline V lookup: CDR1 SGHRS, CDR2 YFSETQ. Deletions cut 0 bases from V and 8 bases from J, with 9 bases between. The CDR3 covers 13 residues. The CDR3 DNA reads TGCGCCAGCAGCTTGGGGGGCTTTGATGAGCAGTTCTTC. It specifies CASSLGGFDEQFF.

The rearrangement uses TRBV10-1 and TRBJ2-2; 8 positions match TRBD2. CDR1 and CDR2 (germline): WNHNN, SYGVQD (reference sequence). The CDR3 has 19 amino acids. V gave up 8 bases and J gave up 2 bases; unmatched junction bases: 19. CDR3 DNA: TGCGCCAGCCAGGGGAGCGGGAGTCTTTTCACCACCAACACCGGGGAGCTGTTTTTT. It is translated as CASQGSGSLFTTNTGELFF.

The rearrangement joins TRBV27 to TRBJ2-7; a weak D match, TRBD1 (6 bases). Looked up from germline, CDR1 is MNHEY and CDR2 is SMNVEV (reference sequence). V lost 2 bases to trimming and J lost 5 bases, with 19 bases between them. The CDR3 spans 16 residues. The DNA for the CDR3 is TGTGCCAGCAGTTTACTGAACCGAAGGTCAGGGGACGAGCAGTACTTC. Protein sequence: CASSLLNRRSGDEQYF.

There are many counts of this clone. V and J are TRBV7-9 and TRBJ1-6, with 7 nucleotides matching TRBD1. CDR3 length equals 14 residues. Germline V gene sequence: CDR1 SEHNR, CDR2 FQNEAQ (reference sequence). The J segment lost 9 bases and the V segment lost 10 bases, leaving 12 bases of the junction unmatched. CDR3 region: CAIPRTGPFSPLHF. The CDR3 DNA follows: TGTGCCATCCCCCGGACAGGCCCTTTTTCACCCCTCCACTTT.

V gene TRBV28 combines with J gene TRBJ2-7, with TRBD1 identical over 9 bases. CDR3 length: 14 amino acids. J was trimmed by 3 bases and V by 4 bases; bases with no gene match: 4. Germline lookup yields CDR1 MDHEN and CDR2 SYDVKM. This chain's CDR3 is CASSSTGGGYEQYF. CDR3 in DNA: TGTGCCAGCAGTTCGACAGGGGGTGGCTACGAGCAGTACTTC.

The chain uses TRBV28 and TRBJ2-7, with a possible D match to TRBD1 (5 bases). This CDR3 is 14 amino acids long. V lost 4 bases and J lost 1, with 11 bases in between. Germline V gene sequence: CDR1 MDHEN, CDR2 SYDVKM. The CDR3 loop reads CASSSGIASYEQYF. DNA of the CDR3: TGTGCCAGCAGTTCAGGGATTGCGTCCTACGAGCAGTACTTC.

The chain carries TRBV6-1 and TRBJ2-1; tentative D call: TRBD2 (5 bases). The CDR3 extends over 16 amino acids. Germline lookup yields CDR1 MNHNS and CDR2 SASEGT. The V gene lost 0 bases and the J gene lost 2 bases, with 11 bases spanning the gap. For the CDR3, the DNA is TGTGCCAGCAGTGAAGCTATGGGGAGTCCCTACAATGAGCAGTTCTTC. Protein product: CASSEAMGSPYNEQFF.

In the case of this clone: Different DNA sequences within this sample yield the same CDR3. The chain recombines TRBV5-1 with TRBJ2-3; D is ambiguous. This CDR3 is 13 amino acids long. Germline CDR1 SGHRS, CDR2 YFSETQ. V was clipped by 1 base and J by 1 base, with 4 bases between them. The CDR3 nucleotides are TGCGCCAGCAGCTTGCCGGGCACAGATACGCAGTATTTT. Translated: CASSLPGTDTQYF. Together with reference TRBV5-1 and TRBJ2-3, the CDR3 gives the full variable domain: KAGVTQTPRYLIKTRGQQVTLSCSPISGHRSVSWYQQTPGQGLQFLFEYFSETQRNKGNFPGRFSGRQFSNSRSEMNVSTLELGDSALYLCASSLPGTDTQYFGPGTRLTVL.

This sequence joins TRBV5-1 and TRBJ2-7, with 7 positions matching TRBD2. CDR3 size: 15 residues. V lost 0 bases, J lost 6 bases, and 9 bases stayed unmatched. Germline V gene sequence: CDR1 SGHRS, CDR2 YFSETQ. CDR3 region: CASSLGLAGVLEQYF. For the CDR3, the DNA is TGCGCCAGCAGCTTGGGGTTAGCGGGCGTTCTCGAGCAGTACTTC.

This chain uses TRBV6-5 with TRBJ1-1; maybe TRBD1 (6 bases). CDR3 length: 12 amino acids. V was pared by 7 bases and J by 7 bases, with 13 bases between. Germline V gene lookup returns CDR1 MNHEY and CDR2 SVGAGI. In DNA, the CDR3 is TGTGCCAGCACCTCCCCAGGGGTTGAAGCTTTCTTT. Translation: CASTSPGVEAFF.

This clone was counted only a few times. The chain joins TRBV5-8 to TRBJ1-6; 9 bases line up with TRBD1. The CDR3 covers 14 residues. V lost 4 bases, J lost 10 bases, and 6 bases stayed unmatched. The germline gives CDR1 SGHTS, CDR2 YDEGEE. In nucleotides, the CDR3 is TGTGCCAGCAGCCCACGACAGGGGGGCTCACCCCTCCACTTT. It specifies CASSPRQGGSPLHF.

The V and J genes are TRBV5-6 and TRBJ1-1, with D tentatively TRBD1 (6 bases). The V gene lost 4 bases and the J gene lost 8 bases, with 12 bases spanning the gap. CDR3 length equals 12 residues. Germline values: CDR1 SGHDT, CDR2 YYEEEE. This CDR3 reads CASSRDIREAFF. The CDR3 DNA sequence: TGTGCCAGCAGCCGGGACATTAGGGAAGCTTTCTTT.

The chain uses TRBV4-2 and TRBJ1-2; 11 bases line up with TRBD1. The CDR3 covers 15 residues. V shed 4 bases and J 4 bases; nucleotides not matched to a gene: 5. The V gene's germline CDR1 is LGHNA and CDR2 YNFKEQ. The CDR3 coding sequence is TGTGCCAGCAGCCTACGGACAGGGGGCATCTATGGCTACACCTTC. It specifies CASSLRTGGIYGYTF.

The chain recombines TRBV7-8 with TRBJ1-5, with TRBD1 identical over 7 bases. Germline V lookup: CDR1 SGHVS, CDR2 FQNEAQ. This CDR3 comprises 15 residues. V shed 1 base, J shed 4 bases, and the junction held 4 bases outside the gene matches. The CDR3: CASSLGQTGNQPQHF. The CDR3 DNA sequence: TGTGCCAGCAGCTTAGGACAGACAGGGAATCAGCCCCAGCATTTT.

The chain carries TRBV7-8 and TRBJ1-4; maybe TRBD1 (5 bases). CDR1 is SGHVS, CDR2 FQNEAQ, per germline. The V end lost 3 bases, the J end lost 0 bases, and 5 bases lay between the germline ends. The CDR3 loop spans 14 amino acids. This CDR3 reads CASSLTATNEKLFF. The CDR3 DNA follows: TGTGCCAGCAGCTTGACAGCAACTAATGAAAAACTGTTTTTT.

This clone occurred a few times. The chain uses TRBV13 and TRBJ1-6; weak D call: TRBD1 (5 bases). Germline values: CDR1 PRHDT, CDR2 FYEKMQ (reference sequence). The CDR3 is 17 residues long. Trimming took off 5 bases at V and 7 bases at J, with 21 bases between the two ends. CDR3: CASSIIPGRRGNSPLHF. CDR3 DNA: TGTGCCAGCAGCATAATCCCCGGCCGGCGGGGGAATTCACCCCTCCACTTT.